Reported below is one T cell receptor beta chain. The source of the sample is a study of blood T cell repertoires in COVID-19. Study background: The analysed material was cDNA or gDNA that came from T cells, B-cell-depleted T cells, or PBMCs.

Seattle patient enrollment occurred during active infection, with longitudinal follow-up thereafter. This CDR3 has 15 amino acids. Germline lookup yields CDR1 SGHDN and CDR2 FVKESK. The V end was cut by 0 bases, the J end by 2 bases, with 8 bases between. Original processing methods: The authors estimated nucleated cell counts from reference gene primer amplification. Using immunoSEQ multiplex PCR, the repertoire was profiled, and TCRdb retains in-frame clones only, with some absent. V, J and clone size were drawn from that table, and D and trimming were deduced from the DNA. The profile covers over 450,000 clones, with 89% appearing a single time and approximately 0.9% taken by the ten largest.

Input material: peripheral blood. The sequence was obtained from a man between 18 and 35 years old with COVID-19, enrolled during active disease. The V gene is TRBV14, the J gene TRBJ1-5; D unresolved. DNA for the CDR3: TGTGCCAGCAGCCAAGAAGCGGGCCGCAATCAGCCCCAGCATTTT. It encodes CASSQEAGRNQPQHF.